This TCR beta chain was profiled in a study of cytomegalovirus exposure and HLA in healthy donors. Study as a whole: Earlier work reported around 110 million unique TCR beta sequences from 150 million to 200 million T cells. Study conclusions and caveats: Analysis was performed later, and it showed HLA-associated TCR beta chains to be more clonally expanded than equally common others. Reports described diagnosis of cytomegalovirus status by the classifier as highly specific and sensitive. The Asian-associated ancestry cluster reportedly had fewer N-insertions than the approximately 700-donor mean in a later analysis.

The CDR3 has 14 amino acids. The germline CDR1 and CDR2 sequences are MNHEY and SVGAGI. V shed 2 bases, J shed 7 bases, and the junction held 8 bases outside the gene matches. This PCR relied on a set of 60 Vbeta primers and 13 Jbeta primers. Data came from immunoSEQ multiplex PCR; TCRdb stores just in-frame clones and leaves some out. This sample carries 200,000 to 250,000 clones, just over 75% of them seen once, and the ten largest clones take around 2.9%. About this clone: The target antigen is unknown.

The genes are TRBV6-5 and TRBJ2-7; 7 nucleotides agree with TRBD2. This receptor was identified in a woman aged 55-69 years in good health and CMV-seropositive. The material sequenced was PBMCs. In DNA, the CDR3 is TGTGCCAGCAGTTACGCGTACCGGGACTATGAGCAGTACTTC. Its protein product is CASSYAYRDYEQYF.